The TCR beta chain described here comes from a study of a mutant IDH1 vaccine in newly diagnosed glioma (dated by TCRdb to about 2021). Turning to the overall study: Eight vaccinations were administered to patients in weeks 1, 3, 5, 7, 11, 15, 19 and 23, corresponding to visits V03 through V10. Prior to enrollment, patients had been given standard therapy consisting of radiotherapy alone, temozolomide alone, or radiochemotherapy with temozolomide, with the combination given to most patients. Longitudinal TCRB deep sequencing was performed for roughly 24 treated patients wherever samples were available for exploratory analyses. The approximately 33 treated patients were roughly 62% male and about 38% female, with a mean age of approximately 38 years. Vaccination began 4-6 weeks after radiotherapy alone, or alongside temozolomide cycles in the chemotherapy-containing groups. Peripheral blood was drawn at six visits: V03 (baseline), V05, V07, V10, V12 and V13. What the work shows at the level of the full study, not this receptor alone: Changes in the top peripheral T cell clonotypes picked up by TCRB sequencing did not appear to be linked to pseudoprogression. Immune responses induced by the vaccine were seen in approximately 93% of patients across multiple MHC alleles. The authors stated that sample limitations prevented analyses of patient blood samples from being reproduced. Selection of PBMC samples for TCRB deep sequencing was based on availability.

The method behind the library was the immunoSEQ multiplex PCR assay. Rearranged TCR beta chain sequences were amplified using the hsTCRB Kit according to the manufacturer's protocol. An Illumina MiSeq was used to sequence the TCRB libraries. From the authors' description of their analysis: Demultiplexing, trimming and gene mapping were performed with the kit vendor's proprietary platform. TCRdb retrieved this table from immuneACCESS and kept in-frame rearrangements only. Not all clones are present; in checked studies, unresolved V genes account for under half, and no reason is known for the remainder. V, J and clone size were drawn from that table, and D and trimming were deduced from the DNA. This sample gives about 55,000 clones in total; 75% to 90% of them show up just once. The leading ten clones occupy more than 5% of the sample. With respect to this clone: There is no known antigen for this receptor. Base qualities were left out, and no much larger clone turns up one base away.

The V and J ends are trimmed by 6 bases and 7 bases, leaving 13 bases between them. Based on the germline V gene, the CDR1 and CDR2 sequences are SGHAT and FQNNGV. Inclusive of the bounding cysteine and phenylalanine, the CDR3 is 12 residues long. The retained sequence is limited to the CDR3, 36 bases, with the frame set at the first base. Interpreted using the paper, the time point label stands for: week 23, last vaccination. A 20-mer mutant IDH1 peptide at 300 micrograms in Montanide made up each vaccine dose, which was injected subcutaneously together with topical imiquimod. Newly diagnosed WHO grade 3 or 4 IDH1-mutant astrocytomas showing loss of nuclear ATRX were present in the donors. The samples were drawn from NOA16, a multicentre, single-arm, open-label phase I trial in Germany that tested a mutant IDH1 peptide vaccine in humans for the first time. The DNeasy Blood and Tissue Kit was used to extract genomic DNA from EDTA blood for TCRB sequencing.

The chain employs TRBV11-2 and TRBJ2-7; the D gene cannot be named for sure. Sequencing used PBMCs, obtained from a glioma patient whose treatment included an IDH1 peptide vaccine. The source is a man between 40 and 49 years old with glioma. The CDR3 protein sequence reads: CASSLSAWEQYF. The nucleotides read TGTGCCAGCAGTCTGTCGGCCTGGGAGCAGTACTTC.